This TCR beta chain was identified during a study of cytomegalovirus exposure and HLA in healthy donors. The table came from immunoSEQ multiplex PCR; TCRdb's copy has only in-frame clones and leaves some out. The repertoire holds 130,000 to 150,000 clones, with approximately 88% as singletons. The CDR3 has 15 amino acids. Per the germline V gene, CDR1 is MNHNY and CDR2 is SVGAGI (reference sequence). After removal of 0 bases from V and 5 bases from J, the junction contained 3 bases not matched to a gene. The chain couples TRBV6-6 to TRBJ2-1; 8 positions agree with TRBD1. This sequence originates from a young man in good health and CMV-seropositive. The sample was PBMCs. CDR3 nucleotide sequence: TGTGCCAGCAGTTACTCGAGACAGGGGAACAATGAGCAGTTCTTC. It specifies CASSYSRQGNNEQFF.